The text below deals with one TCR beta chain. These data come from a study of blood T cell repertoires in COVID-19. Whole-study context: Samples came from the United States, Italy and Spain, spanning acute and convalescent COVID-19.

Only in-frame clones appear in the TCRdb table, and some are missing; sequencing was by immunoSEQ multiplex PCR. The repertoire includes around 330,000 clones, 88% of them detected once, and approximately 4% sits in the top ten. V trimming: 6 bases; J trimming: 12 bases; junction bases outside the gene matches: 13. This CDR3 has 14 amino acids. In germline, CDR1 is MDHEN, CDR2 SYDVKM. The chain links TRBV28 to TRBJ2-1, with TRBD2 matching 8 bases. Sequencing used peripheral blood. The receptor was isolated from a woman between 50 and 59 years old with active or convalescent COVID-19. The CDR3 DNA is TGTGCCAGCAGGATGCCGGGTAGCGGGAAAAGGCAGTTCTTC. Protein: CASRMPGSGKRQFF.